This is a list of T cell receptor beta chains from one sample in a study of blood T cell repertoires in COVID-19. Produced via immunoSEQ multiplex PCR; TCRdb's table is partial and in-frame only. The sample lists some 160,000 clones, about 89% occurring once. The sample taken for sequencing was peripheral blood. These receptors were collected from a man in his sixties with acute or convalescent COVID-19. Both conserved end residues are part of each CDR3. Each record gives: clone size, D gene, J gene, V gene, CDR3 DNA, CDR3 protein. The D gene is left open where the match is weak. Clone size, where shown, is once, few, many, or a class for clones that have expanded.

abundance: -; d_gene: TRBD1; j_gene: TRBJ2-2; v_gene: TRBV7-3; CDR3nt: TGTGCCAGCAGCTTACTATCAGGGGGTACCGGGGAGCTGTTTTTT; CDR3aa: CASSLLSGGTGELFF
abundance: -; d_gene: -; j_gene: TRBJ2-7; v_gene: TRBV2; CDR3nt: TGTGCCAGCAGTGATGGGGCCAGGGTGGAGTACTTC; CDR3aa: CASSDGARVEYF
abundance: once; d_gene: -; j_gene: TRBJ1-6; v_gene: TRBV19; CDR3nt: TGTGCCAGTGGAGAGGGTCGCGATTCACCCCTCCACTTT; CDR3aa: CASGEGRDSPLHF
abundance: -; d_gene: -; j_gene: TRBJ2-7; v_gene: TRBV6-5; CDR3nt: TGTGCCAGCAGTTACTCACGGGGATCCTACGAGCAGTACTTC; CDR3aa: CASSYSRGSYEQYF
abundance: -; d_gene: TRBD1; j_gene: TRBJ1-5; v_gene: TRBV19; CDR3nt: TGTGCCAGTAGTACAGGGGGAGGCAATCAGCCCCAGCATTTT; CDR3aa: CASSTGGGNQPQHF
abundance: -; d_gene: -; j_gene: TRBJ2-5; v_gene: TRBV7-2; CDR3nt: TGTGCCAGCAGCCCCCGGGCCCAGTTAGAGGGAGAGACCCAGTACTTC; CDR3aa: CASSPRAQLEGETQYF
abundance: -; d_gene: TRBD1; j_gene: TRBJ1-6; v_gene: TRBV2; CDR3nt: TGTGCCAGCAGTGACCCCGACAGGGGGATCAGTTCACCCCTCCACTTT; CDR3aa: CASSDPDRGISSPLHF
abundance: -; d_gene: -; j_gene: TRBJ1-6; v_gene: TRBV25-1; CDR3nt: TGTGCCACCAACGGGGTAGAAGGACGGAGTAATTCACCCCTCCACTTT; CDR3aa: CATNGVEGRSNSPLHF
abundance: -; d_gene: -; j_gene: TRBJ1-1; v_gene: TRBV19; CDR3nt: TGTGCCAGCGCCCCGGGAACCTCGATCTATGAAGCTTTCTTT; CDR3aa: CASAPGTSIYEAFF
abundance: -; d_gene: TRBD1; j_gene: TRBJ2-7; v_gene: TRBV23-1; CDR3nt: TGCGCCAGCAGTCAAAAGAAGGGGGCGCAAGGCGAGCAGTACTTC; CDR3aa: CASSQKKGAQGEQYF
abundance: -; d_gene: TRBD1; j_gene: TRBJ2-1; v_gene: TRBV24-1; CDR3nt: TGTGCCACCAGTGACTGGACAGGGTACGATGAGCAGTTCTTC; CDR3aa: CATSDWTGYDEQFF
abundance: -; d_gene: -; j_gene: TRBJ2-6; v_gene: TRBV7-2; CDR3nt: TGTGCCAGCAGCCCAACCTCACGGGGGGCCAACGTCCTGACTTTC; CDR3aa: CASSPTSRGANVLTF
abundance: -; d_gene: -; j_gene: TRBJ1-3; v_gene: TRBV21-1; CDR3nt: TGTGCCAGCACCTCGGTGGGGGCCCCTCACTCTGGAAACACCATATATTTT; CDR3aa: CASTSVGAPHSGNTIYF
abundance: -; d_gene: -; j_gene: TRBJ2-2; v_gene: TRBV10-1; CDR3nt: TGCGCCAGCAGTGAAGCTAGCGCGAACACCGGGGAGCTGTTTTTT; CDR3aa: CASSEASANTGELFF
abundance: -; d_gene: -; j_gene: TRBJ2-5; v_gene: TRBV24-1; CDR3nt: TGTGCCACCAGTGATGAAGCGCTTGAGACCCAGTACTTC; CDR3aa: CATSDEALETQYF
abundance: once; d_gene: TRBD1; j_gene: TRBJ2-7; v_gene: TRBV18; CDR3nt: TGTGCCAGCTCATCCGGACAGGGGGCATGGGAGCAGTACTTC; CDR3aa: CASSSGQGAWEQYF
abundance: few; d_gene: -; j_gene: TRBJ1-3; v_gene: TRBV30; CDR3nt: TGTGCCTGGAGTGTTCAGGATAACTCTGGAAACACCATATATTTT; CDR3aa: CAWSVQDNSGNTIYF
abundance: -; d_gene: -; j_gene: TRBJ1-6; v_gene: TRBV7-9; CDR3nt: TGTGCCAGCAGCTTAGATGGGGCGAATTCACCCCTCCACTTT; CDR3aa: CASSLDGANSPLHF
abundance: -; d_gene: -; j_gene: TRBJ1-1; v_gene: TRBV14; CDR3nt: TGTGCCAGCAGCCAAGAGCGCGGCACTGAAGCTTTCTTT; CDR3aa: CASSQERGTEAFF
abundance: -; d_gene: -; j_gene: TRBJ2-1; v_gene: TRBV18; CDR3nt: TGTGCCAGCTCACCACGGCTAGCGGAGCAGTTCTTC; CDR3aa: CASSPRLAEQFF
abundance: -; d_gene: TRBD1; j_gene: TRBJ1-1; v_gene: TRBV12-3/TRBV12-4; CDR3nt: TGTGCCAGCGCAGTAAACAGGGGCACTGAAGCTTTCTTT; CDR3aa: CASAVNRGTEAFF
abundance: -; d_gene: -; j_gene: TRBJ2-7; v_gene: TRBV5-1; CDR3nt: TGCGCCAGCAGCTTTGGAGGGTTATCTTTCGACGAGCAGTACTTC; CDR3aa: CASSFGGLSFDEQYF
abundance: -; d_gene: -; j_gene: TRBJ2-1; v_gene: TRBV18; CDR3nt: TGTGCCAGCTCCCGCAAGAGGGACAATGAGCAGTTCTTC; CDR3aa: CASSRKRDNEQFF
abundance: -; d_gene: -; j_gene: TRBJ1-2; v_gene: TRBV2; CDR3nt: TGTGCCAGCAGTGGATGGGACACCTACTATGGCTACACCTTC; CDR3aa: CASSGWDTYYGYTF
abundance: -; d_gene: -; j_gene: TRBJ1-6; v_gene: TRBV2; CDR3nt: TGTGCCAGCAGTTTGATCCTACAGGGTAATTCACCCCTCCACTTT; CDR3aa: CASSLILQGNSPLHF
abundance: -; d_gene: TRBD2; j_gene: TRBJ2-2; v_gene: TRBV6-6; CDR3nt: TGTGCCACCGAGCGGGGGGTGCATACCGGGGAGCTGTTTTTT; CDR3aa: CATERGVHTGELFF
abundance: -; d_gene: -; j_gene: TRBJ1-3; v_gene: TRBV6-1; CDR3nt: TGTGCCAGCAGTTCGAAGGGGGTCACTGGAAACACCATATATTTT; CDR3aa: CASSSKGVTGNTIYF
abundance: -; d_gene: TRBD1; j_gene: TRBJ1-2; v_gene: TRBV5-1; CDR3nt: TGCGCCAGCAGCTTGGAGACAGGGCTCTATGGCTACACCTTC; CDR3aa: CASSLETGLYGYTF
abundance: few; d_gene: -; j_gene: TRBJ2-3; v_gene: TRBV4-1; CDR3nt: TGCGCCAGCAGCCAAAAGTTAGACACAGATACGCAGTATTTT; CDR3aa: CASSQKLDTDTQYF
abundance: -; d_gene: -; j_gene: TRBJ1-3; v_gene: TRBV12-5; CDR3nt: TGTGCTAGTGGTCTCTCCGCGGGGGCCTGGAGCTCTGGAAACACCATATATTTT; CDR3aa: CASGLSAGAWSSGNTIYF
abundance: -; d_gene: TRBD2; j_gene: TRBJ2-5; v_gene: TRBV11-2; CDR3nt: TGTGCCAGCAGCTCAGCAACTAGCGGGGCACAAGAGACCCAGTACTTC; CDR3aa: CASSSATSGAQETQYF
abundance: -; d_gene: TRBD1; j_gene: TRBJ1-5; v_gene: TRBV9; CDR3nt: TGTGCCAGCAGCCCGGGGGACAGGGGCTTCAATCAGCCCCAGCATTTT; CDR3aa: CASSPGDRGFNQPQHF
abundance: few; d_gene: TRBD2; j_gene: TRBJ2-1; v_gene: TRBV7-2; CDR3nt: TGTGCCAGCTCTCCTGGAGGACTAGCGGGGGGGATCAGATTCAATGAGCAGTTCTTC; CDR3aa: CASSPGGLAGGIRFNEQFF
abundance: -; d_gene: TRBD1; j_gene: TRBJ2-2; v_gene: TRBV7-3; CDR3nt: TGTGCCAGCAGCTTGAGAGGGGGCCCCAACACCGGGGAGCTGTTTTTT; CDR3aa: CASSLRGGPNTGELFF
abundance: once; d_gene: -; j_gene: TRBJ1-2; v_gene: TRBV5-5; CDR3nt: TGTGCCAGCAGCTTGGACATATCCCTTCGAGGTGGCTACACCTTC; CDR3aa: CASSLDISLRGGYTF
abundance: -; d_gene: -; j_gene: TRBJ1-2; v_gene: TRBV10-3; CDR3nt: TGTGCCGTCGGGGGATATGGCTACACCTTC; CDR3aa: CAVGGYGYTF
abundance: -; d_gene: -; j_gene: TRBJ1-2; v_gene: TRBV23-1; CDR3nt: TGCGCCAGCAGCCCGCCGCAGACCAGCCGGGACACCTGGCGAGGCTACACCTTC; CDR3aa: CASSPPQTSRDTWRGYTF
abundance: -; d_gene: -; j_gene: TRBJ1-2; v_gene: TRBV7-8; CDR3nt: TGTGCCAGCAGCTTAGCGCGTCTAAGGGGCGGCTACACCTTC; CDR3aa: CASSLARLRGGYTF
abundance: -; d_gene: -; j_gene: TRBJ2-3; v_gene: TRBV24-1; CDR3nt: TGTGCCACCAGTCTCGAACGGTTCACAGATACGCAGTATTTT; CDR3aa: CATSLERFTDTQYF
abundance: -; d_gene: -; j_gene: TRBJ1-1; v_gene: TRBV30; CDR3nt: TGTGCCTGGAGTGTAGCAGGGGAAACTGAAGCTTTCTTT; CDR3aa: CAWSVAGETEAFF
abundance: few; d_gene: TRBD1; j_gene: TRBJ2-7; v_gene: TRBV6-5; CDR3nt: TGTGCCAGCAGTTACCGGGACAGAATCTACGAGCAGTACTTC; CDR3aa: CASSYRDRIYEQYF
abundance: once; d_gene: -; j_gene: TRBJ1-3; v_gene: TRBV18; CDR3nt: TGTGCCAGCTCACTGACACGGGGTCCGGGATCTGGAAACACCATATATTTT; CDR3aa: CASSLTRGPGSGNTIYF
abundance: -; d_gene: TRBD1; j_gene: TRBJ1-1; v_gene: TRBV12-3/TRBV12-4; CDR3nt: TGTGCCAGCATCGACAGGGGGAACACTGAAGCTTTCTTT; CDR3aa: CASIDRGNTEAFF
abundance: -; d_gene: -; j_gene: TRBJ1-6; v_gene: TRBV7-2; CDR3nt: TGTGCCAGCACCTCGGCGGGACGTCGGCCCCTCCACTTT; CDR3aa: CASTSAGRRPLHF
abundance: -; d_gene: -; j_gene: TRBJ1-5; v_gene: TRBV20-1; CDR3nt: TGCAGTGCTGGTGCGGTCCGCGGCAATCAGCCCCAGCATTTT; CDR3aa: CSAGAVRGNQPQHF
abundance: -; d_gene: -; j_gene: TRBJ2-7; v_gene: TRBV2; CDR3nt: TGTGCCAGCAACCTAAGCTACGAGCAGTACTTC; CDR3aa: CASNLSYEQYF
abundance: -; d_gene: -; j_gene: TRBJ2-2; v_gene: TRBV10-1; CDR3nt: TGCGCCAGCAGTGAGGTCCACGGGGAGCTGTTTTTT; CDR3aa: CASSEVHGELFF
abundance: -; d_gene: -; j_gene: TRBJ1-2; v_gene: TRBV14; CDR3nt: TGTGCCAGCAGCTCCGATACAGGGTGGAGCGGCTACACCTTC; CDR3aa: CASSSDTGWSGYTF
abundance: -; d_gene: -; j_gene: TRBJ1-1; v_gene: TRBV5-1; CDR3nt: TGCGCCAGCAGCCTGAGGACGGATCCGGGGAGGGCTTTCTTT; CDR3aa: CASSLRTDPGRAFF
abundance: few; d_gene: -; j_gene: TRBJ2-1; v_gene: TRBV27; CDR3nt: TGTGCCAGCAGTTTATGGGGCAGCAACAATGAGCAGTTCTTC; CDR3aa: CASSLWGSNNEQFF
abundance: -; d_gene: -; j_gene: TRBJ1-2; v_gene: TRBV6-6; CDR3nt: TGTGCCAGCTTCCCCCCAACCGGAAGCGTTAACTATGGCTACACCTTC; CDR3aa: CASFPPTGSVNYGYTF
abundance: few; d_gene: TRBD1; j_gene: TRBJ2-7; v_gene: TRBV4-1; CDR3nt: TGCGCCAGCAGCCAGGGGACAGGGCTCGACGAGCAGTACTTC; CDR3aa: CASSQGTGLDEQYF
abundance: -; d_gene: -; j_gene: TRBJ1-2; v_gene: TRBV6-2/TRBV6-3; CDR3nt: TGTGCCAGCAGCTCCGGTCGGAACTATGGCTACACCTTC; CDR3aa: CASSSGRNYGYTF
abundance: -; d_gene: TRBD1; j_gene: TRBJ2-5; v_gene: TRBV7-9; CDR3nt: TGTGCCAGCAGCATTGGACAGGGCGAACAAGAGACCCAGTACTTC; CDR3aa: CASSIGQGEQETQYF
abundance: -; d_gene: TRBD1; j_gene: TRBJ2-2; v_gene: TRBV5-1; CDR3nt: TGCGCCAGCAGGAAAAACGAACCGGGACAGGGGGTTCGAAGCGGGGAGCTGTTTTTT; CDR3aa: CASRKNEPGQGVRSGELFF